This TCR beta chain was sequenced for a study of CD8 T cells in Susac syndrome. TCR beta from blood CD8+ and CD4+ T cells was sequenced. Healthy donors acted as controls, with matching for age and sex. The TEMRA cells underwent FACS enrichment, while the CD8+ and CD4+ T cells underwent negative isolation. V was clipped by 0 bases and J by 9 bases, with 9 bases between them. Germline loops: CDR1 MNHEY, CDR2 SVGAGI. CDR3 length: 13 residues. When the RNA was reverse transcribed, random hexamers were used with an input of roughly 0.5 to 1 ug. The authors amplified TCR beta CDR3 across 54 Vbeta and 13 Jbeta using immunoSEQ multiplex PCR. TCRdb re-analysed the immunoSEQ multiplex PCR reads in MiXCR, keeping a single row per CDR3 protein. The sample carries about 140,000 distinct CDR3 sequences, 94% recorded once.

This TCR came from a human donor in good health. The chain is built from TRBV6-5 and TRBJ2-1, with unresolved D. The material sequenced was CD8+ T cells from PBMCs. CDR3 DNA sequence: TGTGCCAGCAGTTACTCGGTGGGTGCTGAGCAGTTCTTC. Translated, it gives CASSYSVGAEQFF.